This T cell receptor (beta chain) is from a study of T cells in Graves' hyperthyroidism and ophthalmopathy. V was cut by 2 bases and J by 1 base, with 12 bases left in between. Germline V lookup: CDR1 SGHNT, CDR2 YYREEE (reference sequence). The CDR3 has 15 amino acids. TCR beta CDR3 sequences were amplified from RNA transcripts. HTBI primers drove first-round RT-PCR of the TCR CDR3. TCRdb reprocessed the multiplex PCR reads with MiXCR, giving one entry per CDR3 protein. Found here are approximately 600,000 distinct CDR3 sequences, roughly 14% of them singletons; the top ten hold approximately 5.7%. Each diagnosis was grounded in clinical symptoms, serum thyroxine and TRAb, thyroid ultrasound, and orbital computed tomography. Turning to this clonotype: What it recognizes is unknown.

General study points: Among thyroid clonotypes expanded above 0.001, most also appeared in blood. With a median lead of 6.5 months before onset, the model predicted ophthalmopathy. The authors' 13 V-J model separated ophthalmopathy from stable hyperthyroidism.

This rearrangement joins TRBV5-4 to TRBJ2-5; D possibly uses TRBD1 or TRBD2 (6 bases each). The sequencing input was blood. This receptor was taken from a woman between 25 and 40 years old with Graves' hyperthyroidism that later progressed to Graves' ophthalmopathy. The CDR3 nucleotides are TGTGCCAGCAGCTTCTCGGGGGCTGGCCAAGAGACCCAGTACTTC. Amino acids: CASSFSGAGQETQYF.